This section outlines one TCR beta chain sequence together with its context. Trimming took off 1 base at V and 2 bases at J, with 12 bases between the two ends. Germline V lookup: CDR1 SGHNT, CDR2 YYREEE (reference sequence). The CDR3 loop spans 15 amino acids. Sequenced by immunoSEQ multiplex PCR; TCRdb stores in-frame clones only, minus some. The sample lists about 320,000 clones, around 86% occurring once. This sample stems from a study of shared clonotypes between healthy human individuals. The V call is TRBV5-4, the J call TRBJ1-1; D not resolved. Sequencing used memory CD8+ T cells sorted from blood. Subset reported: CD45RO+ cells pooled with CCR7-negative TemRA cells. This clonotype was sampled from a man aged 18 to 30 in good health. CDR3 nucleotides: TGTGCCAGCAGCTTGCGGACTTGGATTAACACTGAAGCTTTCTTT. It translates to CASSLRTWINTEAFF.